This T cell receptor beta chain was profiled in a study of blood T cell repertoires in COVID-19. Overall study: The cDNA or gDNA used as material had been derived from T cells, B-cell-depleted T cells, or PBMCs.

The ends were cut back, 3 bases at V and 5 bases at J, with 16 bases in the middle. This CDR3 is 15 amino acids long. Germline CDR1 reads MNHEY; CDR2 reads SMNVEV (reference sequence). Per the study methods: Scientists estimated how many nucleated cells there were by amplifying reference gene primers. The data were produced by immunoSEQ multiplex PCR, yet TCRdb's version contains in-frame clones alone and is incomplete. V and J calls and clone size are copied from that table; D and trimming were computed from the DNA. The profile covers approximately 280,000 clones, with over 85% appearing a single time and around 1.9% taken by the ten largest.

Sequencing was performed on PBMCs or T cells enriched from blood (not recorded which). The TCR comes from a woman in her fifties or sixties who had recovered from COVID-19. This chain joins TRBV27 and TRBJ1-2; D is perhaps TRBD1 (5 bases). CDR3 region: CASSFMRQGIYGYTF. As DNA, the CDR3 is TGTGCCAGCAGTTTTATGCGGCAGGGAATTTATGGCTACACCTTC.